The 7 T cell receptor beta chains given below trace back to one sample, sequenced in a study of T cells in Graves' hyperthyroidism and ophthalmopathy. RNA transcripts served as the template for amplifying TCR beta CDR3 regions. The HTBI primer set drove a first-round RT-PCR of the TCR CDR3. From the multiplex PCR reads, TCRdb called clonotypes with MiXCR, one entry per CDR3 protein. The sample shows 370,000 or so distinct CDR3 sequences, approximately 14% of them seen only once. The sequencing sample was made of blood. These receptor sequences come from a woman between 18 and 29 years old with Graves' hyperthyroidism that later progressed to Graves' ophthalmopathy.

This clonotype was found many times. The chain carries TRBV20-1 and TRBJ1-5, with D hard to call. CDR1 is DFQATT, CDR2 SNEGSKA, per germline (reference sequence). V lost 7 bases to trimming and J lost 3 bases, with 19 bases between them. This CDR3 comprises 15 residues. The CDR3 DNA is TGCAGTGTCAGCCGTCTCGGACCAACCAATCAGCCCCAGCATTTT. This encodes CSVSRLGPTNQPQHF.

This clonotype was seen repeatedly, ten times or more. The V call is TRBV18, the J call TRBJ2-5; a possible D gene is TRBD1 (6 bases). V lost 3 bases, J lost 5 bases, and 10 bases lay in between. The CDR3 extends over 13 amino acids. The germline gives CDR1 KGHSH, CDR2 LQKENI. This chain's CDR3 is CASSPGQMETQYF. CDR3 nucleotide sequence: TGTGCCAGCTCACCTGGACAGATGGAGACCCAGTACTTC.

About this clonotype: A clone one base away is much larger, so this may be a read error. The chain recombines TRBV12-5 with TRBJ1-1; 8 bases align to TRBD1. Trimming at V came to 5 bases and at J to 0 bases, leaving 20 bases not matched to a gene. Per germline, CDR1 LGHNT and CDR2 FRNRAP. The CDR3 is made up of 20 amino acids. The CDR3 nucleotides read TGTGCTAGTGGTCTCATATCATCTACAGGGGGGTCCTTAATGAACACTGAAGCTTTCTTT. Its translation is CASGLISSTGGSLMNTEAFF.

This clonotype was observed a handful of times. V and J are TRBV20-1 and TRBJ2-7, with TRBD1 matching over 8 bases. Germline trimming cut 7 bases from V and 2 bases from J; bases unmatched to any gene: 7. CDR1 and CDR2 (germline): DFQATT, SNEGSKA (reference sequence). This CDR3 has 13 amino acids. The chain's CDR3 is CSGGDRSTYEQYF. The DNA of the CDR3 is TGCAGTGGTGGGGACAGGAGTACCTACGAGCAGTACTTC.

This clonotype was seen a handful of times. The chain is built from TRBV27 and TRBJ2-2, with D perhaps TRBD2 (5 bases). The CDR3 spans 15 residues. Germline V gene sequence: CDR1 MNHEY, CDR2 SMNVEV (reference sequence). The ends were cut back, 6 bases at V and 5 bases at J, with 16 bases in the middle. The CDR3 DNA sequence: TGTGCCAGCAGGGGGTTGGGAGTGAGGACCGGGGAGCTGTTTTTT. This gives the protein CASRGLGVRTGELFF.

This clonotype came up a few times. This chain links TRBV9 with TRBJ1-4; D ambiguous. This CDR3 region has 15 residues. V shed 0 bases and J shed 6 bases, with 12 bases lying between them. The germline CDR1 and CDR2 sequences are SGDLS and YYNGEE. Written as DNA, the CDR3 is TGTGCCAGCAGCGTAGGTGTCAGGATGGATGAAAAACTGTTTTTT. Translating gives CASSVGVRMDEKLFF.

Of note for this clonotype: One end of the junction varies from germline; a read error may be responsible. The chain couples TRBV6-1 to TRBJ2-5, with 8 bases matching TRBD2. This CDR3 has 12 amino acids. Germline V lookup: CDR1 MNHNS, CDR2 SASEGT. CDR3 sequence: CASSREGEIQYF. CDR3 nucleotide sequence: TGTGCCAGCAGCCGGGAGGGGGAGATCCAGTACTTC.